The rows below give T cell receptor beta chains drawn from one sample of a study of cytotoxic CD8 clonotypes in ibrutinib-treated CLL. TCRdb's copy holds only in-frame clones and misses some; the assay was immunoSEQ multiplex PCR. This table has roughly 50,000 clones, roughly three fifths appearing once. The material was PBMCs, obtained after 24 months of ibrutinib treatment. These receptors came from a human donor with chronic lymphocytic leukemia. Both conserved end residues are part of each CDR3. Each record gives: V gene, CDR3 protein.

V gene: TRBV5-1
CDR3 protein: CASSLGGFYEQYF

V gene: TRBV2
CDR3 protein: CASTRTSGGAAGANVLTF

V gene: TRBV13
CDR3 protein: CASSPTGLNTEAFF

V gene: TRBV13
CDR3 protein: CASSSGGNTEAFF

V gene: TRBV5-1
CDR3 protein: CASSLPSANTGELFF

V gene: TRBV27
CDR3 protein: CASSLRGIRNTEAFF

V gene: TRBV15
CDR3 protein: CATRTTGIDGYTF

V gene: TRBV7-8
CDR3 protein: CASSSGTGVLTGELFF

V gene: TRBV27
CDR3 protein: CASSPGRGFSYEQYF

V gene: TRBV5-1
CDR3 protein: CASGRGGRGLFSTDTQYF

V gene: TRBV2
CDR3 protein: CASTSGQGRYGYTF

V gene: TRBV20-1
CDR3 protein: CSASKTPGHHF

V gene: TRBV5-1
CDR3 protein: CASSLWAGVGDEQFF

V gene: TRBV9
CDR3 protein: CASSGRVFSGNTIYF

V gene: TRBV6-5
CDR3 protein: CASRGSQETQYF

V gene: TRBV2
CDR3 protein: CAITTGTTYTDTQYF

V gene: TRBV5-1
CDR3 protein: CASSLGGSIQAKYGYTF

V gene: TRBV5-1
CDR3 protein: CASSTGLAEPHEQFF

V gene: TRBV15
CDR3 protein: CATSSQLGTSRNEQFF

V gene: TRBV9
CDR3 protein: CASSVAGEKLFF

V gene: TRBV10-1
CDR3 protein: CASSEGLGGTDEQFF

V gene: TRBV9
CDR3 protein: CATRAGTLNTEAFF

V gene: TRBV5-1
CDR3 protein: CASSLLAGGPSAYEQYF

V gene: TRBV13
CDR3 protein: CASSPGLADEQFF

V gene: TRBV7-8
CDR3 protein: CASSPRATLQGNTGELFF

V gene: TRBV11-3
CDR3 protein: CASSLGQGNSPLHF

V gene: TRBV7-9
CDR3 protein: CASSHRGEQYF

V gene: TRBV28
CDR3 protein: CASSLSGEGGYGYTF

V gene: TRBV2
CDR3 protein: CASSEVAQNTGELFF

V gene: TRBV9
CDR3 protein: CASSGEGLGYGYTF

V gene: TRBV6-5
CDR3 protein: CASSYSGDNQPQHF